The 10 T cell receptor beta chains reported below all come from one sample, sequenced in a study of Graves' ophthalmopathy and Graves' hyperthyroidism. Amplification of the TCR beta CDR3 regions used RNA transcripts (as template). The library came from an HTBI-primed first-round RT-PCR and a second-round multiplex PCR. MiXCR was run by TCRdb on the multiplex PCR reads, yielding one entry per CDR3 protein. Among about 420,000 distinct CDR3 sequences listed, over 20% were seen once. The sample comprised peripheral blood. The source is a woman under 30 with stable Graves' hyperthyroidism.

The table lists this clonotype with many counts. The V gene is TRBV6-5, the J gene TRBJ1-1; no definite D call. In germline, CDR1 is MNHEY, CDR2 SVGAGI. V lost 2 bases to trimming and J lost 1 base, with 8 bases between them. The CDR3 is 14 amino acids. The CDR3 spells CASSYQYQNTEAFF. Here the CDR3 DNA reads TGTGCCAGCAGTTACCAATACCAGAACACTGAAGCTTTCTTT.

In this sample, this clonotype turned up many times. The chain links TRBV20-1 to TRBJ1-1, with D perhaps matching TRBD1 (5 bases). The V gene lost 3 bases and the J gene lost 4 bases, with 9 bases spanning the gap. This CDR3 contains 12 residues. Germline V lookup: CDR1 DFQATT, CDR2 SNEGSKA (reference sequence). The CDR3 region is CSASFGGTEAFF. DNA of the CDR3: TGCAGTGCTAGCTTTGGGGGCACTGAAGCTTTCTTT.

This clonotype was counted many times. The chain has TRBV5-1 and TRBJ2-2, with D possibly matching TRBD1 (6 bases). Germline CDR1 and CDR2: SGHRS and YFSETQ. With 4 bases removed from V and 4 bases from J, the gap between germline ends came to 8 bases. This CDR3 is built from 13 residues. CDR3 coding DNA: TGCGCCAGCAGCCTGGACAGCACCGGGGAGCTGTTTTTT. It codes for CASSLDSTGELFF.

There are a few counts of this clonotype. This may be a read error: a much more frequent sequence differs by one nucleotide. The V call is TRBV6-2 or TRBV6-3, the J call TRBJ2-7, with D perhaps matching TRBD1 (5 bases). Trimming removed 2 bases at V and 3 bases at J, with 11 bases between. CDR3 length equals 14 residues. Germline CDR1 is MNHEY and CDR2 is SVGEGT. DNA for the CDR3: TGTGCCAGCAGTTACACTCTGGACATCTACGAGCAGTACGTC. The encoded protein is CASSYTLDIYEQYV.

At least ten counts were recorded for this clonotype. V is TRBV2 and J is TRBJ1-5; possible D gene TRBD1, 5 bases. CDR1 is SNHLY, CDR2 FYNNEI, per germline. The CDR3 consists of 15 residues. Between the trimmed V and J ends, which lost 6 bases and 2 bases, there was a span of 14 bases. The CDR3 nucleotides are TGTGCCAGCAGGGATGCAGGGTTGGGCAATCAGCCCCAGCATTTT. This gives the protein CASRDAGLGNQPQHF.

The rearrangement uses TRBV6-4 and TRBJ2-1; D gene uncertain. V was shortened by 6 bases and J by 6 bases, with 9 bases between the two germline ends. The CDR3 sequence is 12 residues long. Looked up from germline, CDR1 is MRHNA and CDR2 is SNTAGT. CDR3 sequence: CASSPRPNEQFF. DNA for the CDR3: TGTGCCAGCAGCCCTCGGCCCAATGAGCAGTTCTTC.

The chain carries TRBV7-9 and TRBJ2-5; the match to TRBD2 covers 10 bases. The CDR3 totals 15 residues. The trim removed 3 bases at V and 1 base at J, leaving 2 bases unmatched. Germline V gene lookup returns CDR1 SEHNR and CDR2 FQNEAQ (reference sequence). The CDR3 loop reads CASSFASGSQETQYF. CDR3 nucleotides: TGTGCCAGCAGCTTTGCTAGCGGGAGCCAAGAGACCCAGTACTTC.

This clonotype appeared many times. The gene calls are TRBV15 and TRBJ1-1, with a possible D match to TRBD1 (5 bases). Germline CDR1 is LNHNV and CDR2 is YYDKDF (reference sequence). V was pared by 5 bases and J by 3 bases, with 16 bases between. CDR3 length equals 15 residues. The CDR3, as DNA: TGTGCCACCAGCTCAGGGCGGGTAATTGACACTGAAGCTTTCTTT. It yields the protein CATSSGRVIDTEAFF. Looking up the rest from reference TRBV15 and TRBJ1-1 gives the full variable domain: DAMVIQNPRYQVTQFGKPVTLSCSQTLNHNVMYWYQQKSSQAPKLLFHYYDKDFNNEADTPDNFQSRRPNTSFCFLDIRSPGLGDTAMYLCATSSGRVIDTEAFFGQGTRLTVV.

This clonotype came up many times. The rearrangement uses TRBV12-3 or TRBV12-4 and TRBJ2-7; 11 nucleotides match TRBD2. The length of the CDR3 is 15 residues. V dropped 6 bases and J dropped 4; count of bases not matched to a gene: 8. CDR3 residues: CASRLGTSGSYEQYF. The CDR3, as DNA: TGTGCCAGCAGACTGGGTACTAGCGGGAGTTACGAGCAGTACTTC.

This clonotype was seen ten or more times. The rearrangement links TRBV6-5 to TRBJ2-5; the D gene is possibly TRBD2 (6 bases). Germline V gives CDR1 MNHEY, CDR2 SVGAGI. V was clipped by 1 base and J by 4 bases, with 16 bases between them. The CDR3 has 16 amino acids. CDR3 region: CASSYFQGSEGETQYF. CDR3 DNA sequence: TGTGCCAGCAGTTACTTCCAGGGTTCGGAGGGAGAGACCCAGTACTTC.